The clone carrying this T cell receptor beta chain has more than one count but fewer than ten. The antigen remains unidentified. The V gene's germline CDR1 is DFQATT and CDR2 SNEGSKA (reference sequence). The CDR3 is 14 residues long. The ends lost 3 bases at V and 5 bases at J; junction bases unmatched: 6. Isolation per sample recovered at least 7 million PBMCs. The sample comes from a study of blood T cells in healthy people across ages. Study-level results: Long-lived and aged donors differed, with more naive CD4+ cells and higher diversity in the long-lived. Measured against age, TCR beta diversity per million T cells decreased in a roughly linear manner.

Primers used in a second PCR of about 7 to 12 cycles were a sample-barcoded 5' primer and a J-beta primer mix. Tagging of each cDNA molecule was performed by a template-switch adaptor with 12 random nucleotides. TCRdb reanalysed the 5' RACE reads using MiXCR and keeps one entry per CDR3 protein. The profile shows roughly 1,700,000 distinct CDR3 sequences, 28% of them singletons. Sequencing was carried out using blood. The V gene is TRBV20-1, the J gene TRBJ1-5; TRBD1 agrees at 8 bases. The clonotype originates from a woman in her twenties or thirties in good health. CDR3 sequence reads: CSASNTGGDQPQHF. DNA for the CDR3: TGCAGTGCTAGTAATACAGGGGGAGATCAGCCCCAGCATTTT.